Following are 26 T cell receptor beta chains from one sample sequenced in a study of blood T cells in healthy people across ages. Together with a sample-barcoded 5' primer, a J-beta primer mix was included in a second PCR lasting roughly 6 to 12 cycles. Using its own MiXCR run on the 5' RACE reads, TCRdb lists one record per CDR3 protein. The sample has hundreds of thousands of distinct CDR3 sequences, around 26% seen once. Sample: blood. Every receptor here comes from a woman older than 75 in good health.

This clonotype was seen repeatedly, ten times or more. In nucleotides, the CDR3 is TGTGCCACCAAGACAGGACTGCGGGGGGATAATTCACCCCTCCACTTT. Encoded protein: CATKTGLRGDNSPLHF. The chain links TRBV6-6 to TRBJ1-6; D possibly corresponds to TRBD1 (6 bases). The V end was cut by 10 bases, the J end by 5 bases, with 21 bases between. CDR1 and CDR2 from the germline V gene are MNHNY and SVGAGI (reference sequence). This CDR3 is 16 amino acids long.

The chain carries TRBV5-1 and TRBJ2-4; a weak D match, TRBD1 (7 bases). Germline CDR1 is SGHRS and CDR2 is YFSETQ. CDR3 length: 18 amino acids. The V end was cut by 0 bases, the J end by 1 base, with 17 bases between. This chain's CDR3 is CASSLANRGGGAKNIQYF. The DNA of the CDR3 is TGCGCCAGCAGCTTGGCCAACAGGGGAGGAGGTGCCAAAAACATTCAGTACTTC.

J is TRBJ1-2 and V is TRBV3-1; TRBD1 aligns across 7 bases. The CDR3 has 13 residues. Germline V CDR1 and CDR2: LGHDT, YNNKEL (reference sequence). J lost 6 bases, V lost 4 bases, and 5 bases had no gene match. In nucleotides, the CDR3 is TGTGCCAGCAGCCGATCGCAGGGGGATGGCTACACCTTC. This gives the protein CASSRSQGDGYTF.

This clonotype was detected only once. The rearrangement joins TRBV20-1 to TRBJ2-7; D is undetermined. The CDR3 contains 15 residues. V dropped 3 bases and J dropped 0 bases, with 15 bases sitting between them. The germline V gene has CDR1 DFQATT and CDR2 SNEGSKA (reference sequence). The CDR3 nucleotides are TGCAGTGCTAGTGTCGGGCCTTTTAGCTCCTACGAGCAGTACTTC. It codes for CSASVGPFSSYEQYF.

On this clonotype itself: This may arise from a read error, as a much more abundant clone is one base away. The chain employs TRBV5-1 and TRBJ1-1; tentative D call: TRBD1 (5 bases). The CDR3 length is 15 residues. Germline values: CDR1 SGHRS, CDR2 YFSETQ. V dropped 4 bases and J dropped 4 bases, with 17 bases sitting between them. CDR3 in DNA: TGCGCCAGCAGCGCGGCCGACAGACTGAGCACTGAAGCTTTCTTT. Translation: CASSAADRLSTEAFF.

This clonotype was detected ten times or more. V and J are TRBV20-1 and TRBJ2-1, with TRBD1 identical over 7 bases. The V and J ends lost 7 bases and 7 bases, in that order; junction bases with no gene match: 7. There are 12 residues in the CDR3. Germline CDR1 reads DFQATT; CDR2 reads SNEGSKA (reference sequence). The CDR3 DNA sequence: TGCAGTGGTACAGGGGATCGGAATGAGCAGTTCTTC. Translated: CSGTGDRNEQFF.

This chain links TRBV30 with TRBJ2-1; the match to TRBD2 covers 8 bases. The CDR3 is 15 amino acids. From germline, CDR1 is GTSNPN and CDR2 SVGIG (reference sequence). V shed 2 bases and J 6 bases; nucleotides not matched to a gene: 9. As DNA, the CDR3 is TGTGCCTGGAGTCCACGGGGGGGGCCGATCAATGAGCAGTTCTTC. Its protein is CAWSPRGGPINEQFF.

The chain is built from TRBV6-6 and TRBJ1-5; TRBD1 is a possible D gene (5 bases). The CDR3 totals 17 residues. V was cut by 5 bases and J by 0 bases, with 17 bases left in between. Looked up from germline, CDR1 is MNHNY and CDR2 is SVGAGI (reference sequence). CDR3: CASSVRAAGSSNQPQHF. In DNA, the CDR3 is TGTGCCAGCAGTGTACGGGCGGCAGGGTCTAGCAATCAGCCCCAGCATTTT.

This clonotype was counted many times. The chain recombines TRBV7-2 with TRBJ2-3; TRBD2 matches 15 bases. This CDR3 has 16 amino acids. Unmatched junction bases numbered 7, after V lost 3 bases and J lost 9 bases. The germline V gene has CDR1 SGHTA and CDR2 FQGNSA. The CDR3 spells CASSFGVGTSGGTQYF. CDR3 nucleotides: TGTGCCAGCAGCTTTGGCGTCGGGACTAGCGGGGGGACGCAGTATTTT. Using reference TRBV7-2 and TRBJ2-3 for the parts outside the CDR3, the full variable domain is GAGVSQSPSNKVTEKGKDVELRCDPISGHTALYWYRQSLGQGLEFLIYFQGNSAPDKSGLPSDRFSAERTGGSVSTLTIQRTQQEDSAVYLCASSFGVGTSGGTQYFGPGTRLTVL.

This clonotype was counted a few times. This chain uses TRBV5-1 with TRBJ1-2; D is uncertain. The CDR3 runs to 13 residues. The germline gives CDR1 SGHRS, CDR2 YFSETQ. Between the trimmed V and J ends, which lost 9 bases and 0 bases, there was a span of 12 bases. The CDR3 sequence is CATYDQSNYGYTF. DNA for the CDR3: TGCGCCACCTACGACCAGTCTAACTATGGCTACACCTTC.

The chain links TRBV9 to TRBJ2-7; D tentatively reads TRBD1 or TRBD2 (5 bases each). Germline V lookup: CDR1 SGDLS, CDR2 YYNGEE. V gave up 0 bases and J gave up 5 bases, with 15 bases separating them. This CDR3 has 15 residues. CDR3 coding DNA: TGTGCCAGCAGCGTAGCAGAGGGGCGATTCCACGAGCAGTACTTC. It codes for CASSVAEGRFHEQYF.

With regard to this clonotype: Germline and junction disagree at one end, which may indicate a read error. The V and J genes are TRBV5-5 and TRBJ2-1; TRBD1 agrees at 9 bases. CDR3 length equals 15 residues. Germline CDR1 SGHKS, CDR2 YYEKEE (reference sequence). CDR3: CAGSLWDRASHEQFF. Here the CDR3 DNA reads TGTGCCGGCAGCTTGTGGGACAGGGCCTCCCATGAGCAGTTCTTC. Drawing the rest from reference TRBV5-5 and TRBJ2-1, the complete variable domain is DAGVTQSPTHLIKTRGQQVTLRCSPISGHKSVSWYQQVLGQGPQFIFQYYEKEERGRGNFPDRFSARQFPNYSSELNVNALLLGDSALYLCAGSLWDRASHEQFFGPGTRLTVL.

This clonotype was observed many times. The chain employs TRBV29-1 and TRBJ1-1; no definite D call. In germline, CDR1 is SQVTM, CDR2 ANQGSEA. The CDR3 covers 12 residues. The V and J ends lost 4 bases and 1 base respectively, with 7 bases between them. CDR3 protein: CSVGQPNTEAFF. CDR3 in DNA: TGCAGCGTTGGACAACCGAACACTGAAGCTTTCTTT.

Of note for this clonotype: A read error may produce the germline difference seen at one junction end. The rearrangement uses TRBV29-1 and TRBJ2-5; the D call may be TRBD1 or TRBD2 (5 bases each). The tail of the sequence fits TRBJ2-7 better, so the J call may be wrong. The CDR3 loop spans 14 amino acids. CDR1 and CDR2 from the germline V gene are SQVTM and ANQGSEA. CDR3 protein: CSVEDLGRAHEQYF. The CDR3 DNA sequence: TGCAGTGTTGAAGATCTGGGACGGGCCCACGAGCAGTACTTC.

This clonotype was picked up many times. The chain recombines TRBV7-6 with TRBJ2-5, with 10 bases that match TRBD2. There are 16 residues in the CDR3. CDR1 and CDR2 (germline): SGHVS, FNYEAQ. With 3 bases clipped from V and 5 bases from J, the junction kept 9 bases outside the gene matches. CDR3 DNA: TGTGCCAGCAGCTTCCTAAGCGGGGGGGCTCGGGAGACCCAGTACTTC. The encoded protein is CASSFLSGGARETQYF. Together with reference TRBV7-6 and TRBJ2-5, the CDR3 gives the full variable domain: GAGVSQSPRYKVTKRGQDVALRCDPISGHVSLYWYRQALGQGPEFLTYFNYEAQQDKSGLPNDRFSAERPEGSISTLTIQRTEQRDSAMYRCASSFLSGGARETQYFGPGTRLLVL.

This clonotype was observed at least ten times. The chain links TRBV20-1 to TRBJ1-2; 7 bases align to TRBD1. Germline CDR1 is DFQATT and CDR2 is SNEGSKA (reference sequence). V shed 1 base, J shed 0 bases, and the junction held 5 bases outside the gene matches. The CDR3 length is 15 residues. For the CDR3, the DNA is TGCAGTGCTAGAGTTTCAGGGGGAGCTAACTATGGCTACACCTTC. Translated, it gives CSARVSGGANYGYTF.

In the case of this clonotype: One junction end does not reproduce the germline sequence, and a read error may be involved. V is TRBV12-3 or TRBV12-4 and J is TRBJ2-3; 7 bases line up with TRBD2. The CDR3 spans 16 residues. As DNA, the CDR3 is TGTGCCAGCAGCCGCTCTAGCGGCTATAGCGCAGATGCGCAGTATTTT. Its translation: CASSRSSGYSADAQYF.

This clonotype appeared a few times. Being one base from a much bigger clone, this may be a read error. The chain combines TRBV11-3 with TRBJ2-1, with D perhaps matching TRBD1 (5 bases). The last part of the DNA fits TRBJ2-7 better; the J call may be wrong. Germline values: CDR1 SGHNT, CDR2 YENEEA. The CDR3 runs to 15 residues. The CDR3, as DNA: TGTGCCAGCAGCCTTAGCAGGGCCTCCTACAATGAGCAGTACTTC. As protein: CASSLSRASYNEQYF.

This clonotype was recorded a few times. The chain combines TRBV7-2 with TRBJ2-2, with 10 nucleotides matching TRBD2. From germline, CDR1 is SGHTA and CDR2 FQGNSA. Trimming at V came to 5 bases and at J to 4 bases, leaving 4 bases not matched to a gene. This CDR3 has 15 amino acids. The chain's CDR3 is CASSPSGGVTGELFF. CDR3 in DNA: TGTGCCAGCAGCCCTAGCGGGGGAGTCACCGGGGAGCTGTTTTTT.

This clonotype was counted between two and nine times. The chain's CDR3 is CASSQSQDYGYTF. CDR3 nucleotide sequence: TGTGCCAGCAGCCAGTCCCAGGACTATGGCTACACCTTC. This chain links TRBV14 with TRBJ1-2; D uncertain. From germline, CDR1 is SGHDN and CDR2 FVKESK. CDR3 length equals 13 residues. Trimming pared 3 bases from V and 3 bases from J, leaving 8 bases between.

This clonotype was seen only a few times. The chain is built from TRBV7-2 and TRBJ2-7; 16 nucleotides agree with TRBD2. Trimming cost V 5 bases and J 7 bases; bases outside gene matches: 8. CDR3 length: 16 amino acids. Germline V lookup: CDR1 SGHTA, CDR2 FQGNSA. Here the CDR3 reads CASSAGTSGGADEQYF. Written as DNA, the CDR3 is TGTGCCAGCAGCGCCGGGACTAGCGGGGGGGCCGATGAGCAGTACTTC.

With respect to this clonotype: Germline is not matched at one junction end, which may reflect a read error. The chain links TRBV7-9 to TRBJ2-5; 12 bases map to TRBD2. The CDR3 is 17 residues long. Per germline, CDR1 SEHNR and CDR2 FQNEAQ (reference sequence). The CDR3 sequence is CASNLGPPTSGGGTQYF. The CDR3 bases are TGTGCCAGCAACTTAGGACCCCCGACTAGCGGGGGCGGGACCCAGTACTTC.

This clonotype was seen only a few times. The gene calls are TRBV5-1 and TRBJ2-2; maybe TRBD1 (5 bases). Germline V gene sequence: CDR1 SGHRS, CDR2 YFSETQ. Trimming took 2 bases from V and 4 from J, leaving 15 bases between them. The CDR3 sequence is 16 residues long. Here the CDR3 DNA reads TGCGCCAGCAGCTTATTCACAGGCCCTTCCACCGGGGAGCTGTTTTTT. Residues: CASSLFTGPSTGELFF. Combining the CDR3 with reference TRBV5-1 and TRBJ2-2 gives the whole variable domain KAGVTQTPRYLIKTRGQQVTLSCSPISGHRSVSWYQQTPGQGLQFLFEYFSETQRNKGNFPGRFSGRQFSNSRSEMNVSTLELGDSALYLCASSLFTGPSTGELFFGEGSRLTVL.

V usage is TRBV7-9 and J usage is TRBJ2-5; 13 bases align to TRBD2. With 4 bases clipped from V and 2 bases from J, the junction kept 7 bases outside the gene matches. The CDR3 extends over 17 amino acids. CDR1 and CDR2 (germline): SEHNR, FQNEAQ (reference sequence). CDR3 DNA: TGTGCCAGCAGCTCGGGGACTAGCGGGGTATTTCAAGAGACCCAGTACTTC. This codes for CASSSGTSGVFQETQYF.

This clonotype was counted at least ten times. The chain has TRBV7-9 and TRBJ1-4, with 7 bases that match TRBD1. The CDR3 sequence is 14 residues long. Germline CDR1 and CDR2: SEHNR and FQNEAQ (reference sequence). The ends lost 4 bases at V and 6 bases at J; junction bases unmatched: 5. In DNA, the CDR3 is TGTGCCAGCAGCTCCGGGACAGAGCATGAAAAACTGTTTTTT. It yields the protein CASSSGTEHEKLFF.

This clonotype showed up many times. CDR3 in DNA: TGTGCCAGCTCACCAGGGGAGCAAGGCACCCAGTACTTC. Translation gives CASSPGEQGTQYF. The chain links TRBV18 to TRBJ2-5, with D possibly being TRBD2 (5 bases). The CDR3 loop spans 13 amino acids. Germline V lookup: CDR1 KGHSH, CDR2 LQKENI. The V end was cut by 2 bases, the J end by 8 bases, with 12 bases between.